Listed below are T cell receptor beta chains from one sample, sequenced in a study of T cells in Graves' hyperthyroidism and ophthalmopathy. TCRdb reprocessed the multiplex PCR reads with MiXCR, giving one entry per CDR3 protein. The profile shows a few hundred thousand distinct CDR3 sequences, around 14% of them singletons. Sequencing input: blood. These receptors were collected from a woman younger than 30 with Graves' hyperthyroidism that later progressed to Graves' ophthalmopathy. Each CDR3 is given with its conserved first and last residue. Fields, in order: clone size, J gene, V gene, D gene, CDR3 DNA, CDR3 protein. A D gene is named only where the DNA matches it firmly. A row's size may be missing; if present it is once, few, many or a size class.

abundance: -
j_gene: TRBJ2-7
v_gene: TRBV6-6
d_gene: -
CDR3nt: TGTGCCAGCAGTTACAGAGGGACTTCTCCCGACGAGCAGTACTTC
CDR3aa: CASSYRGTSPDEQYF

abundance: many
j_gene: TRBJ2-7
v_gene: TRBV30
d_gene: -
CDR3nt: TGTGCCTGGAGTGTACAGGCCCGGGGCTCCTACGAGCAGTACTTC
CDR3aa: CAWSVQARGSYEQYF

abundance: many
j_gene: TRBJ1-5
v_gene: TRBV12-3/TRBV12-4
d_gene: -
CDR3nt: TGTGCCAGCAGTTTAGGGACCCGTCATCAGCCCCAGCATTTT
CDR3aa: CASSLGTRHQPQHF

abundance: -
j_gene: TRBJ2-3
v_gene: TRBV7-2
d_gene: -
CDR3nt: TGTGCCAGCAGCTTAGACGGTCCTTTCTCCACAGATACGCAGTATTTT
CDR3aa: CASSLDGPFSTDTQYF

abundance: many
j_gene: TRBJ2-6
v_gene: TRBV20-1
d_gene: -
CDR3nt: TGCAGTGCTAGAGATAACTCTGGGGCCAACGTCCTGACTTTC
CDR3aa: CSARDNSGANVLTF

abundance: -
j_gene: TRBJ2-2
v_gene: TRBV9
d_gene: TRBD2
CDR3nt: TGTGCCAGCAGCGTAGCCCCCCTAGCGGTGAACACCGGGGAGCTGTTTTTT
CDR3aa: CASSVAPLAVNTGELFF

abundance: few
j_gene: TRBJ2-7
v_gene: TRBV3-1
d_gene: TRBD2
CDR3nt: TGTGCCAGCAGCCGGTACCGGGGGGGTTTGTCCTACGAGCAGTACTTC
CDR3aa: CASSRYRGGLSYEQYF

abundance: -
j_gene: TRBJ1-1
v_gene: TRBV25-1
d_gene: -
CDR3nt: TGTGCCAGCAGTGACTCGGGGGGAAACACTGAAGCTTTCTTT
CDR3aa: CASSDSGGNTEAFF

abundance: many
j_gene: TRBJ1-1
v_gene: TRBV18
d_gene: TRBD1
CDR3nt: TGTGCCAGCTCCCCAGGACAGGACACTGAAGCTTTCTTT
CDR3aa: CASSPGQDTEAFF

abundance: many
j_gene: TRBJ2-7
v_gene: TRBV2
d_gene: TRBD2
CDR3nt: TGTGCCAGCAAGGGACTAGCGGGACCCTACGAGCAGTACTTC
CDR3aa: CASKGLAGPYEQYF

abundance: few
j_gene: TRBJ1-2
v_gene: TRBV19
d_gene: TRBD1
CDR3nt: TGTGCCAGTAGTACCGGGACAGTCTATGGCTACACCTTC
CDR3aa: CASSTGTVYGYTF

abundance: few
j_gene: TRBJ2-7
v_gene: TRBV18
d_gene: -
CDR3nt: TGTGCCAGCTCACCCTTGCCGTCGGGGGAGCAGTACTTC
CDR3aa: CASSPLPSGEQYF

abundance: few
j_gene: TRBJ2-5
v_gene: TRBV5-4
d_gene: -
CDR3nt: TGTGCCAGCAGCTTGGTCGGCAGGGTGGGAGTTGAGACCCAGTACTTC
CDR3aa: CASSLVGRVGVETQYF

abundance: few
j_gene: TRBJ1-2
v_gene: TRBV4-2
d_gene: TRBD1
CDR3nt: TGTGCCAGCAGCCAAGACCCACAGGGGGCGTCGGCTGGCTACACCTTC
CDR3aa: CASSQDPQGASAGYTF

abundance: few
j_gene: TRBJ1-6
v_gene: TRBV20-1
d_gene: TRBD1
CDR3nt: TGCAGTGCTCGCCTGACAGGGGCGGGGAATTCACCCCTCCACTTT
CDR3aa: CSARLTGAGNSPLHF

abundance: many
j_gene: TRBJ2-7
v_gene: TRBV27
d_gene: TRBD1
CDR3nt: TGTGCCAGCAGTCCCCCGGACAGGGGCTACGAGCAGTACTTC
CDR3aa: CASSPPDRGYEQYF

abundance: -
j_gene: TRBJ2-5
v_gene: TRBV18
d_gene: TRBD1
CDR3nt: TGTGCCAGCTCACCTGGGACAGGAGGTCGAGAGGCCCAGTACTTC
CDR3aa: CASSPGTGGREAQYF

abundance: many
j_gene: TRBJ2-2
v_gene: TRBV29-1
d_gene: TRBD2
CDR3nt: TGCAGCGTTGAAGGACTAGCGGGCACCGGGGAGCTGTTTTTT
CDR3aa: CSVEGLAGTGELFF

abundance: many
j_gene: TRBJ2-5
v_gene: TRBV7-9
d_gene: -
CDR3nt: TGTGCCAGCAGCTTAGGGCTTGGGGTATCCGCGGAGACCCAGTACTTC
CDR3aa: CASSLGLGVSAETQYF

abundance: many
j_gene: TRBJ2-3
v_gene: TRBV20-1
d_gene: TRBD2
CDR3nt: TGCAGTGCTAGCCCCTCGGGGCGGGAGGCCACAGATACGCAGTATTTT
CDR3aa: CSASPSGREATDTQYF

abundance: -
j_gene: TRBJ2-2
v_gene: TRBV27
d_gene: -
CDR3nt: TGTGCCAGCAGTTTAGACAGCGCGAACACCGGGGAGCTGTTTTTT
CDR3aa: CASSLDSANTGELFF

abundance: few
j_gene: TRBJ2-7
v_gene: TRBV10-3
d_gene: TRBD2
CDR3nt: TGTGCCATCAGTATAGCGGGGGAGGCCTACGAGCAGTACTTC
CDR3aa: CAISIAGEAYEQYF

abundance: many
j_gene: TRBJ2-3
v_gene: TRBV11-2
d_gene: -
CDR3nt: TGTGCCAGCAGCTTCTATACTGGGGCAGATACGCAGTATTTT
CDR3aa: CASSFYTGADTQYF

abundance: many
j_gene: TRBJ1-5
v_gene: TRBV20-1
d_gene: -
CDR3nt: TGCAGTGCTAGGACAGTTAGCAATCAGCCCCAGCATTTT
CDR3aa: CSARTVSNQPQHF

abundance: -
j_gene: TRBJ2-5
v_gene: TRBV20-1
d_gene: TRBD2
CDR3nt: TGCAGTGCTGGTTCGGGAGGCCCCAAAGAGACCCAGTACTTC
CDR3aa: CSAGSGGPKETQYF

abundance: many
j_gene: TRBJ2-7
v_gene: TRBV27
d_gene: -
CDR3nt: TGTGCCAGCAGTTCAGACCTGTCCAGACACGGATCCTACGAGCAGTACTTC
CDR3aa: CASSSDLSRHGSYEQYF

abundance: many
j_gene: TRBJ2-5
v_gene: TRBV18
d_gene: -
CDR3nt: TGTGCCAGCTCACAGCCTCAAGAGACCCAGTACTTC
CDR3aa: CASSQPQETQYF

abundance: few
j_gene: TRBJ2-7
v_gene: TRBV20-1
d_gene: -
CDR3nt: TGCAGTGCTAGAGCGGTAGGCTTAGCCGACGAGCAGTACTTC
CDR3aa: CSARAVGLADEQYF

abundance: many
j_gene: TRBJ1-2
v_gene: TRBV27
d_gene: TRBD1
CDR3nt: TGTGCCAGCACCGAAGCGGGGACAGGGGGCTCCCTAGGTGGCTACACCTTC
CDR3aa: CASTEAGTGGSLGGYTF

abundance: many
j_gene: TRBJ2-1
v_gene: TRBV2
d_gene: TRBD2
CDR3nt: TGTGCCAGCAGTGAAGCCTACGTAGCGGGCTCCACCAATGAGCAGTTCTTC
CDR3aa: CASSEAYVAGSTNEQFF

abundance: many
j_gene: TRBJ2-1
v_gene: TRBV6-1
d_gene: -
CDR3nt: TGTGCCAGCAGTCCGAGGGATTTATACAATGAGCAGTTCTTC
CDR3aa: CASSPRDLYNEQFF

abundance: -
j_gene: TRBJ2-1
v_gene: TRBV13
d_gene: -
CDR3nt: TGTGCCAGCAGTGGGGCGGGACGCGAGCAGTTCTTC
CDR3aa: CASSGAGREQFF

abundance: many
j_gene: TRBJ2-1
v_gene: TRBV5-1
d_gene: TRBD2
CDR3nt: TGCGCCAGCAGTGATTGGCGGGAGGTCTACAATGAGCAGTTCTTC
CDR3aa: CASSDWREVYNEQFF